Below, 12 T cell receptor beta chains from the same sample are listed, as sequenced in a study of T cells in localized non-small cell lung cancer. TCRdb's table, derived via immunoSEQ multiplex PCR, lists solely in-frame clones and lacks some. The data show 70,000 to 80,000 clones, with more than 75% seen just once and 20% to 25% held by the top ten. This sample comprised peripheral blood, obtained before any cancer treatment. The receptors were sampled from a woman aged 40-70 years with stage I squamous cell lung carcinoma.

The chain recombines TRBV5-1 with TRBJ1-2, with D possibly TRBD1 on 5 matching bases. The CDR3 is made up of 14 amino acids. The V end lost 4 bases, the J end lost 2 bases, and 12 bases lay between the germline ends. Looked up from germline, CDR1 is SGHRS and CDR2 is YFSETQ. In DNA, the CDR3 is TGCGCCAGCAGCCCGGATGGGGGGAACTATGGCTACACCTTC. Translation: CASSPDGGNYGYTF.

As for this clone: One end of the junction varies from germline; a read error may be responsible. This rearrangement joins TRBV7-7 to TRBJ2-1, with unresolved D. The CDR3 is made up of 14 amino acids. CDR1 and CDR2 from the germline V gene are SSHAT and FNYEAQ (reference sequence). CDR3 coding DNA: TGTGCTAGCAGCTTAGACCGGGCCTCGAATGAGCAGTTCTTC. It specifies CASSLDRASNEQFF.

This clone was recorded only once. The chain uses TRBV18 and TRBJ1-4; TRBD1 aligns across 7 bases. The V gene's germline CDR1 is KGHSH and CDR2 LQKENI. V was clipped by 0 bases and J by 7 bases; unmatched bases: 2. The CDR3 runs to 14 residues. This CDR3 is CASSPPGQSEKLFF. The CDR3 DNA reads TGTGCCAGCTCACCACCGGGACAGAGTGAAAAACTGTTTTTT.

Only a few counts were recorded for this clone. This chain joins TRBV9 and TRBJ1-5; TRBD1 agrees at 10 bases. Losses at the gene ends were 3 bases for V and 5 bases for J; bases not matched to a gene: 5. Germline assignment: CDR1 SGDLS and CDR2 YYNGEE. This CDR3 contains 15 residues. CDR3 nucleotide sequence: TGTGCCAGCAGCGAATCCGGGACAGGGGATCAGCCCCAGCATTTT. It translates to CASSESGTGDQPQHF.

The chain recombines TRBV2 with TRBJ2-1; perhaps TRBD2 as D (6 bases). The ends were cut back, 2 bases at V and 10 bases at J, with 15 bases in the middle. This CDR3 region has 14 residues. Germline values: CDR1 SNHLY, CDR2 FYNNEI. For the CDR3, the DNA is TGTGCCAGCAGTGAACTGCGGGGTTTTGGCGAGCAGTTCTTC. Amino acids: CASSELRGFGEQFF.

V usage is TRBV4-2 and J usage is TRBJ2-5, with 8 bases that match TRBD1. The CDR3 is 19 residues long. J was trimmed by 5 bases and V by 1 base; bases with no gene match: 18. Per germline, CDR1 LGHNA and CDR2 YNFKEQ. This chain's CDR3 is CASSQGSSRGHQRGETQYF. For the CDR3, the DNA is TGTGCCAGCAGCCAAGGGTCCTCCAGGGGGCATCAACGGGGTGAGACCCAGTACTTC.

The rearrangement uses TRBV10-3 and TRBJ1-1; 7 nucleotides agree with TRBD1. CDR1 is ENHRY and CDR2 is SYGVKD in the germline V gene. The V segment lost 6 bases and the J segment 8 bases; nucleotides outside the gene matches: 12. There are 14 residues in the CDR3. CDR3 residues: CAIRARGGLGEAFF. CDR3 sequence (DNA): TGTGCCATCAGAGCTAGAGGGGGCTTGGGAGAAGCTTTCTTT.

The V and J genes are TRBV7-3 and TRBJ2-3; TRBD1 might be the D (6 bases). Germline loops: CDR1 SGHTA, CDR2 FQGTGA. This CDR3 region has 15 residues. V lost 4 bases and J 1 base, leaving 12 bases between the germline ends. In DNA form, the CDR3 reads TGTGCCAGCAGCTCACAGGGATCCCGCACAGATACGCAGTATTTT. The encoded protein is CASSSQGSRTDTQYF.

This clone occurred once. The chain uses TRBV5-1 and TRBJ1-5, with D possibly matching TRBD1 (5 bases). Germline loops: CDR1 SGHRS, CDR2 YFSETQ. The CDR3 loop spans 14 amino acids. The V gene lost 0 bases and the J gene lost 4 bases, with 8 bases spanning the gap. The CDR3 region has the DNA TGCGCCAGCAGCTTGGGGGGACCTAATCAGCCCCAGCATTTT. Amino acids: CASSLGGPNQPQHF.

The chain has TRBV2 and TRBJ1-5; perhaps TRBD1 as D (5 bases). Per the germline V gene, CDR1 is SNHLY and CDR2 is FYNNEI. The CDR3 is 15 amino acids. The V end was cut by 6 bases, the J end by 2 bases, with 14 bases between. The chain's CDR3 is CASRRQGLGNQPQHF. Here the CDR3 DNA reads TGTGCCAGCAGGAGGCAGGGCCTGGGCAATCAGCCCCAGCATTTT.

V and J are TRBV19 and TRBJ1-3; D may be TRBD1 (5 bases). Per germline, CDR1 LNHDA and CDR2 SQIVND (reference sequence). V gave up 5 bases and J gave up 0 bases, with 17 bases separating them. This CDR3 comprises 17 residues. The CDR3 sequence is CASSLTGTRNSGNTIYF. The CDR3 DNA reads TGTGCCAGTAGTCTCACCGGGACCCGGAACTCTGGAAACACCATATATTTT.

The chain carries TRBV19 and TRBJ2-4; tentative D call: TRBD1 (6 bases). Trimming removed 5 bases from V and 2 bases from J, with 7 bases in between. This CDR3 contains 13 residues. Germline V gene sequence: CDR1 LNHDA, CDR2 SQIVND (reference sequence). The CDR3 here is CASSGQTKNIQYF. DNA of the CDR3: TGTGCCAGTAGTGGACAGACCAAAAACATTCAGTACTTC.